This T cell receptor (beta chain) was recovered during a study of blood T cells in healthy people across ages. Germline lookup yields CDR1 GTSNPN and CDR2 SVGIG (reference sequence). CDR3 length: 13 residues. Trimming took 4 bases from V and 12 from J; bases not matched to a gene: 9. There are many counts of this clonotype. Antigen: not known. Using a J-beta primer mix together with a sample-barcoded 5' primer, a second PCR was run for about 6 to 12 cycles. Researchers report that each sample yielded at least 2.5 million CDR3-containing paired-end reads. TCRdb used MiXCR to reprocess the 5' RACE reads, holding one entry per CDR3 protein. The table lists roughly 650,000 distinct CDR3 sequences, about 32% of them singletons. Broader study findings: In older individuals, TCR beta diversity per million T cells was lower, falling roughly linearly with age. Both higher diversity and more naive CD4+ cells marked long-lived donors when set against aged donors.

This sequence joins TRBV30 and TRBJ2-1, with 10 bases aligning to TRBD1. The sample comprised blood. The clonotype was recovered from a woman of 80 years or more in good health. CDR3 nucleotides: TGTGCCTGGAATAAAGGGACAGGGGCATTGCAGTTCTTC. It yields the protein CAWNKGTGALQFF.